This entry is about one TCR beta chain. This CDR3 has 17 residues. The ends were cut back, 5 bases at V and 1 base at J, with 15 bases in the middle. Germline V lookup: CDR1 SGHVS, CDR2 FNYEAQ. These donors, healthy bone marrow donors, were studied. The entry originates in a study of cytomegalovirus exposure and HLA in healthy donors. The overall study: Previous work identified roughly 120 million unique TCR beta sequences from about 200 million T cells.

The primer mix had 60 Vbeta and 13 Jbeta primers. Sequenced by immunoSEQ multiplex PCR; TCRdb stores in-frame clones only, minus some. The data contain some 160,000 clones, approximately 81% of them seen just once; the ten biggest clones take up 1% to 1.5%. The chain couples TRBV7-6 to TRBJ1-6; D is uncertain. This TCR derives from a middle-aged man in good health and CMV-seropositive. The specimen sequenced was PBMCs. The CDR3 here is CASSAFSLRSYNSPLHF. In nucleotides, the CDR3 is TGTGCCAGCAGCGCTTTCTCCCTGAGGTCCTATAATTCACCCCTCCACTTT.